This T cell receptor (beta chain) is drawn from a study of blood T cells in healthy people across ages. The CDR3 length is 14 residues. As for this clonotype: Relative to the germline gene, one junction end is altered; a read error may explain this.

The use of a sample-barcoded 5' primer and a J-beta primer mix characterized a second PCR of roughly 6 to 11 cycles. TCRdb processed the 5' RACE reads anew with MiXCR; each CDR3 protein has one entry. The sample includes about 1.5 million distinct CDR3 sequences, 40% to 50% of them seen just once. This chain uses TRBV12-3 or TRBV12-4 with TRBJ1-5, with unresolved D. This clonotype was sampled from a young woman in good health. The sample comprised blood. The CDR3 is CASSLTPSNRPQHF. In DNA, the CDR3 is TGTGCCAGCAGTTTAACGCCGAGCAATCGGCCCCAGCATTTT.